This record covers a single T cell receptor beta chain. The record originates from a study of post-analysis software for immune sequencing data. The library was made from cDNA and included unique molecular identifiers. Via MiXCR, TCRdb re-called the PCR reads, giving one row per CDR3 protein. The sample yields about 770,000 distinct CDR3 sequences, just over 45% seen once. Sequenced material: blood. The source of this sequence is a girl aged 10 to 17 with multiple sclerosis.

This CDR3 is CSVGASRFYEQYF. The DNA for the CDR3 is TGCAGCGTTGGAGCTAGCCGGTTCTACGAGCAGTACTTC. The gene calls are TRBV29-1 and TRBJ2-7; possible D gene TRBD2, 5 bases. The length of the CDR3 is 13 residues. The V gene's germline CDR1 is SQVTM and CDR2 ANQGSEA. Trimming took 4 bases from V and 3 from J, leaving 13 bases between them.